The 26 T cell receptor beta chains below were found in one sample sequenced in a study of T cell responses to AZD1222 COVID-19 vaccine. Libraries were prepared by immunoSEQ multiplex PCR; TCRdb keeps only in-frame clonotypes and omits some of them. The sample lists 75,000 to 85,000 clones, around 90% occurring once. Sequences were derived from peripheral blood, sampled 28 days after the second AZD1222 dose. These receptor sequences come from an adult who received the AZD1222 COVID-19 vaccine.

V is TRBV2 and J is TRBJ1-5; D perhaps matches TRBD1 (6 bases). Trimming removed 7 bases from V and 1 base from J, with 17 bases in between. The length of the CDR3 is 16 residues. Germline V lookup: CDR1 SNHLY, CDR2 FYNNEI. This CDR3 is CASTISGTLSNQPQHF. CDR3 nucleotides: TGTGCCAGCACCATATCCGGGACACTGAGCAATCAGCCCCAGCATTTT.

J is TRBJ1-2 and V is TRBV30; 8 bases line up with TRBD1. Looked up from germline, CDR1 is GTSNPN and CDR2 is SVGIG (reference sequence). V trimming: 8 bases; J trimming: 8 bases; junction bases outside the gene matches: 7. This CDR3 has 11 residues. The DNA for the CDR3 is TGTGCCCCTGACAGGGGTGGGGGCTACACCTTC. Translating gives CAPDRGGGYTF.

The chain combines TRBV6-2 or TRBV6-3 with TRBJ1-4; D is undetermined. V lost 0 bases, J lost 8 bases, and 1 base lay in between. There are 11 residues in the CDR3. CDR1 MNHEY and CDR2 SVGEGT come from the germline V gene. As DNA, the CDR3 is TGTGCCAGCAGTTACTCGGAAAAACTGTTTTTT. The encoded protein is CASSYSEKLFF.

The chain recombines TRBV29-1 with TRBJ1-5; no firm D call. Trimming took 2 bases from V and 0 from J, leaving 8 bases between them. The CDR3 is made up of 14 amino acids. Germline V CDR1 and CDR2: SQVTM, ANQGSEA. The CDR3 reads CSVELANSNQPQHF. The CDR3 nucleotides read TGCAGCGTTGAATTAGCAAATAGCAATCAGCCCCAGCATTTT.

This sequence joins TRBV9 and TRBJ2-3; D unresolved. Per the germline V gene, CDR1 is SGDLS and CDR2 is YYNGEE. The CDR3 covers 16 residues. Trimming removed 2 bases from V and 2 bases from J, with 15 bases in between. CDR3 sequence reads: CASSVQLEAATDTQYF. The CDR3 DNA reads as TGTGCCAGCAGCGTCCAGCTAGAAGCTGCCACAGATACGCAGTATTTT. The entire variable domain, with the rest obtained from reference TRBV9 and TRBJ2-3, is as follows: DSGVTQTPKHLITATGQRVTLRCSPRSGDLSVYWYQQSLDQGLQFLIQYYNGEERAKGNILERFSAQQFPDLHSELNLSSLELGDSALYFCASSVQLEAATDTQYFGPGTRLTVL.

The rearrangement links TRBV5-1 to TRBJ1-1; TRBD1 aligns across 7 bases. CDR1 is SGHRS, CDR2 YFSETQ, per germline. V trimming: 0 bases; J trimming: 3 bases; junction bases outside the gene matches: 5. The CDR3 is 15 amino acids. The CDR3 here is CASSLGTGVDTEAFF. CDR3 nucleotide sequence: TGCGCCAGCAGCTTGGGTACAGGGGTGGACACTGAAGCTTTCTTT. Full variable domain (outside the CDR3, taken from reference TRBV5-1 and TRBJ1-1): KAGVTQTPRYLIKTRGQQVTLSCSPISGHRSVSWYQQTPGQGLQFLFEYFSETQRNKGNFPGRFSGRQFSNSRSEMNVSTLELGDSALYLCASSLGTGVDTEAFFGQGTRLTVV.

The chain links TRBV27 to TRBJ2-1; 10 bases fit TRBD1. The CDR3 loop spans 16 amino acids. CDR1 is MNHEY and CDR2 is SMNVEV in the germline V gene (reference sequence). After removal of 2 bases from V and 6 bases from J, the junction contained 7 bases not matched to a gene. The CDR3: CASSLTGQGPTNEQFF. CDR3 coding DNA: TGTGCCAGCAGTTTAACGGGACAGGGGCCCACCAATGAGCAGTTCTTC.

The rearrangement uses TRBV7-8 and TRBJ2-3; D gene ambiguous. The germline V and J ends were trimmed by 2 bases and 2 bases, with 17 bases remaining between them. The V gene's germline CDR1 is SGHVS and CDR2 FQNEAQ. This CDR3 is 17 amino acids long. In DNA form, the CDR3 reads TGTGCCAGCAGCTTATGGGGAACACAGACCTTCACAGATACGCAGTATTTT. Amino acids: CASSLWGTQTFTDTQYF.

The chain links TRBV9 to TRBJ2-3; TRBD2 matches 9 bases. The CDR3 is 15 amino acids. Germline loops: CDR1 SGDLS, CDR2 YYNGEE. Trimming cost V 2 bases and J 2 bases; bases outside gene matches: 3. The chain's CDR3 is CASSVSGGPTDTQYF. The CDR3, as DNA: TGTGCCAGCAGCGTTAGCGGGGGACCCACAGATACGCAGTATTTT.

V and J are TRBV19 and TRBJ1-5; 9 nucleotides match TRBD1. This CDR3 has 15 amino acids. V was clipped by 6 bases and J by 4 bases; unmatched bases: 7. Germline V CDR1 and CDR2: LNHDA, SQIVND (reference sequence). CDR3 nucleotide sequence: TGTGCCAGTAGGGGACAGGGAGGGATTAATCAGCCCCAGCATTTT. It codes for CASRGQGGINQPQHF.

V and J are TRBV7-2 and TRBJ1-3; D unclear. V was clipped by 7 bases and J by 8 bases, with 9 bases between them. Germline CDR1 and CDR2: SGHTA and FQGNSA. CDR3 length equals 11 residues. The CDR3 coding sequence is TGTGCCAGCACCGACTTTTACACCATATATTTT. Its protein is CASTDFYTIYF.

This chain uses TRBV5-4 with TRBJ1-2; a weak D match, TRBD1 (6 bases). Germline V gives CDR1 SGHNT, CDR2 YYREEE (reference sequence). This CDR3 spans 14 amino acids. V was cut by 0 bases and J by 7 bases, with 13 bases left in between. The CDR3 region has the DNA TGTGCCAGCAGCTTGGGGGGGGGCCCCATTGGCTACACCTTC. It encodes CASSLGGGPIGYTF.

CDR3 sequence: CAISESGQGVYGYTF. CDR3 bases: TGTGCCATCAGTGAGTCCGGACAGGGCGTTTATGGCTACACCTTC. The J gene is TRBJ1-2, the V gene TRBV10-3, with TRBD1 matching over 8 bases. V gave up 0 bases and J gave up 5 bases; unmatched junction bases: 5. Germline V gene sequence: CDR1 ENHRY, CDR2 SYGVKD. The CDR3 has 15 amino acids.

This chain connects TRBV7-7 to TRBJ2-3, with D possibly being TRBD2 (7 bases). The CDR3 runs 16 residues. Germline V gives CDR1 SSHAT, CDR2 FNYEAQ (reference sequence). Trimming stripped 2 bases from V and 2 bases from J, with 14 bases between. The CDR3: CASSLLEGGPTDTQYF. In nucleotides, the CDR3 is TGTGCCAGCAGCTTACTTGAGGGGGGGCCCACAGATACGCAGTATTTT.

The chain is built from TRBV5-1 and TRBJ1-1, with D possibly TRBD1 on 5 matching bases. CDR1 SGHRS and CDR2 YFSETQ come from the germline V gene. This CDR3 comprises 13 residues. Trimming took 4 bases from V and 1 from J, leaving 8 bases between them. The CDR3 nucleotides read TGCGCCAGCAGCCGAGGGGAGAACACTGAAGCTTTCTTT. Translating it yields CASSRGENTEAFF.

The V call is TRBV9, the J call TRBJ1-6; D is uncertain. Germline assignment: CDR1 SGDLS and CDR2 YYNGEE. The CDR3 consists of 16 residues. The germline V and J ends were trimmed by 2 bases and 7 bases, with 16 bases remaining between them. CDR3 sequence: CASSVSSIPDNSPLHF. In nucleotides, the CDR3 is TGTGCCAGCAGCGTCTCCTCAATACCGGACAATTCACCCCTCCACTTT.

The chain employs TRBV3-1 (or the pseudogene TRBV3-2) and TRBJ1-5; D is unclear. CDR1 is LGHDT, CDR2 YNNKEL, per germline (reference sequence). The CDR3 has 15 residues. The V and J ends lost 0 bases and 3 bases respectively, with 9 bases between them. CDR3 sequence: CASSQDLQNNQPQHF. The DNA for the CDR3 is TGTGCCAGCAGCCAAGACCTGCAGAACAATCAGCCCCAGCATTTT.

The V gene is TRBV5-6, the J gene TRBJ2-7, with D possibly matching TRBD2 (6 bases). V lost 7 bases and J 3 bases, leaving 17 bases between the germline ends. Germline loops: CDR1 SGHDT, CDR2 YYEEEE. The CDR3 consists of 14 residues. The CDR3, as DNA: TGTGCCAGCGGGGGGACTCCCGGGAACTACGAGCAGTACTTC. This sequence encodes CASGGTPGNYEQYF. Full variable domain (outside the CDR3, taken from reference TRBV5-6 and TRBJ2-7): DAGVTQSPTHLIKTRGQQVTLRCSPKSGHDTVSWYQQALGQGPQFIFQYYEEEERQRGNFPDRFSGHQFPNYSSELNVNALLLGDSALYLCASGGTPGNYEQYFGPGTRLTVT.

This clone was detected once. This chain links TRBV6-2 or TRBV6-3 with TRBJ2-3; the D gene is possibly TRBD1 (6 bases). This CDR3 contains 16 residues. Germline V gives CDR1 MNHEY, CDR2 SVGEGT. V lost 5 bases, J lost 2 bases, and 17 bases lay in between. Here the CDR3 reads CASSGTLTGYTDTQYF. CDR3 coding DNA: TGTGCCAGCAGTGGCACCTTAACAGGGTACACAGATACGCAGTATTTT.

The chain combines TRBV11-2 with TRBJ1-6, with D perhaps matching TRBD1 (5 bases). This CDR3 spans 15 amino acids. The V end was cut by 0 bases, the J end by 5 bases, with 8 bases between. Germline V CDR1 and CDR2: SGHAT, FQNNGV. The CDR3 DNA follows: TGTGCCAGCAGCTTAGACGGGGGTAATAATTCACCCCTCCACTTT. Translating gives CASSLDGGNNSPLHF. The full variable domain, completed using reference TRBV11-2 and TRBJ1-6, is EAGVAQSPRYKIIEKRQSVAFWCNPISGHATLYWYQQILGQGPKLLIQFQNNGVVDDSQLPKDRFSAERLKGVDSTLKIQPAKLEDSAVYLCASSLDGGNNSPLHFGNGTRLTVT.

This chain uses TRBV28 with TRBJ2-7; unclear D gene. This CDR3 comprises 15 residues. V dropped 6 bases and J dropped 2 bases, with 17 bases sitting between them. Per germline, CDR1 MDHEN and CDR2 SYDVKM. Here the CDR3 reads CASSLGPIQTYEQYF. The DNA of the CDR3 is TGTGCCAGCAGCCTCGGGCCTATTCAGACCTACGAGCAGTACTTC.

CDR3 amino acids: CASSLAGRGASFFYEQYF. CDR3 sequence (DNA): TGTGCCAGCAGTTTAGCTGGGCGGGGGGCTAGCTTCTTCTACGAGCAGTACTTC. This chain uses TRBV27 with TRBJ2-7, with 8 bases identical to TRBD2. V gave up 2 bases and J gave up 3 bases; unmatched junction bases: 15. The CDR3 has 18 residues. The germline V gene encodes CDR1 MNHEY and CDR2 SMNVEV (reference sequence).

The J gene is TRBJ2-1, the V gene TRBV7-2; 7 bases are shared with TRBD1. V gave up 6 bases and J gave up 6 bases; unmatched junction bases: 8. Germline CDR1 SGHTA, CDR2 FQGNSA. The CDR3 has 14 amino acids. CDR3 DNA sequence: TGTGCCAGCAGACCAGGGACAGATTCCAATGAGCAGTTCTTC. This translates into CASRPGTDSNEQFF.

This clone has only a few counts. This chain links TRBV7-2 with TRBJ2-7; D not certain. The CDR3 totals 14 residues. The germline gives CDR1 SGHTA, CDR2 FQGNSA. V dropped 6 bases and J dropped 3 bases, with 15 bases sitting between them. The CDR3 nucleotides read TGTGCCAGCAGATCACCGGCAACGTACTACGAGCAGTACTTC. Its translation: CASRSPATYYEQYF.

This chain joins TRBV11-3 and TRBJ1-1; D is perhaps TRBD1 (5 bases). The V gene lost 5 bases and the J gene lost 0 bases, with 10 bases spanning the gap. Germline loops: CDR1 SGHNT, CDR2 YENEEA. This CDR3 is built from 14 residues. The CDR3 loop reads CASSPGGVNTEAFF. CDR3 nucleotides: TGTGCCAGCAGCCCGGGGGGGGTGAACACTGAAGCTTTCTTT.

This clone was detected only once. DNA for the CDR3: TGTGCCAGCAGAGCCCTCTACGAGCAGTACTTC. It yields the protein CASRALYEQYF. This chain uses TRBV28 with TRBJ2-7; no clear D gene. Trimming took off 6 bases at V and 3 bases at J, with 6 bases between the two ends. The CDR3 is made up of 11 amino acids. The germline V gene has CDR1 MDHEN and CDR2 SYDVKM.